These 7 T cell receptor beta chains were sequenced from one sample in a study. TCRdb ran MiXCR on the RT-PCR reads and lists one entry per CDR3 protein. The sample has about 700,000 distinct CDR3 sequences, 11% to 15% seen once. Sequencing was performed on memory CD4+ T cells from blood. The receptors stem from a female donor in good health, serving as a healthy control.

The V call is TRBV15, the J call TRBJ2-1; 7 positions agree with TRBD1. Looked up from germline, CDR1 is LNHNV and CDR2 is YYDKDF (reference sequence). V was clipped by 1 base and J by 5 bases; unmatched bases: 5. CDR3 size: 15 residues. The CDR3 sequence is CATSRADRDNNEQFF. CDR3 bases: TGTGCCACCAGCAGAGCAGACAGGGATAACAATGAGCAGTTCTTC.

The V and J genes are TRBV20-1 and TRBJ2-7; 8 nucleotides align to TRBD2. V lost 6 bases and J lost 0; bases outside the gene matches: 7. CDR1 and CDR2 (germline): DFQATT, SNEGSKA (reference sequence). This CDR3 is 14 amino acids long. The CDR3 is CSATTSVVSYEQYF. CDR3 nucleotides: TGCAGTGCCACGACTAGCGTCGTCTCCTACGAGCAGTACTTC.

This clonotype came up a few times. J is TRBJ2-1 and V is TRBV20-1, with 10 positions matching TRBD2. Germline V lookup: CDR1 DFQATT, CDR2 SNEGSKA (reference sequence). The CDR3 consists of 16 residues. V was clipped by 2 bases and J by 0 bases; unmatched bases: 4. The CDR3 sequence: CSARKLAGSSYNEQFF. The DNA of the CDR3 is TGCAGTGCTAGAAAACTAGCGGGGAGCTCCTACAATGAGCAGTTCTTC.

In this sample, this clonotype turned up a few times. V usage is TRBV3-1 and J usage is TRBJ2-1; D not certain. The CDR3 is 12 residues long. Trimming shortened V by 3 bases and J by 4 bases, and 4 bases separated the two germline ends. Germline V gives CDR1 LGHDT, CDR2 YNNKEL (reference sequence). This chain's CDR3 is CASSQVYNEQFF. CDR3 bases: TGTGCCAGCAGCCAGGTTTACAATGAGCAGTTCTTC.

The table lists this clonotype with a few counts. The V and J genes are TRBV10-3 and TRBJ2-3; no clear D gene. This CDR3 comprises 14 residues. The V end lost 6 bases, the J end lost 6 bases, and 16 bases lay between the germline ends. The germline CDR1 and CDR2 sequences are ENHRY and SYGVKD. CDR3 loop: CAIRKDGPQDTQYF. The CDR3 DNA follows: TGTGCCATCAGGAAGGACGGACCCCAGGATACGCAGTATTTT.

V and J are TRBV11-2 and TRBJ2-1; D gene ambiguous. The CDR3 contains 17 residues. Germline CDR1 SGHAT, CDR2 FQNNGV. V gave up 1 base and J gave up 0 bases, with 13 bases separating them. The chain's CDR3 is CASSLVSGSPSYNEQFF. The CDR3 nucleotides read TGTGCCAGCAGCTTAGTTTCAGGATCTCCCTCCTACAATGAGCAGTTCTTC.

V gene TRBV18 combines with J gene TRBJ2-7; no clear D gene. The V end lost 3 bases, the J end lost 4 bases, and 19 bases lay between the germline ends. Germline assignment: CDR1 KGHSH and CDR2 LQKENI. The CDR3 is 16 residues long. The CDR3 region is CASSPVVGAGDYEQYF. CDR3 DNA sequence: TGTGCCAGCTCACCCGTCGTTGGCGCCGGAGATTACGAGCAGTACTTC.